A single sample is the source of the 18 T cell receptor beta chains below, sequenced in a study of T-cell reconstitution after alpha-beta-depleted transplantation in children. The TCRbeta library was prepared with unique molecular identifiers. TCRdb used MiXCR to reprocess the PCR reads, holding one entry per CDR3 protein. The sample lists roughly 200,000 distinct CDR3 sequences, about 8.7% occurring once. Sequences were derived from PBMCs, mostly from graft donor cells, sampled 360 days after TCRalphabeta/CD19-depleted stem cell transplant. These TCRs come from a male patient aged 2-15 years who had a stem cell transplant for acute myeloid leukemia, so the T cells may come from the graft donor.

In this sample, this clonotype turned up many times. The gene calls are TRBV20-1 and TRBJ2-7; tentatively, D is TRBD1 (5 bases). Looked up from germline, CDR1 is DFQATT and CDR2 is SNEGSKA (reference sequence). V was trimmed by 5 bases and J by 0 bases, leaving 14 bases between them. The CDR3 has 14 residues. The CDR3: CSASYAGISYEQYF. The CDR3 nucleotides are TGCAGTGCTTCGTATGCAGGGATCTCCTACGAGCAGTACTTC.

The V gene is TRBV7-9, the J gene TRBJ1-2; tentative D call: TRBD1 (5 bases). The CDR3 is 14 amino acids. Germline V gene data show CDR1 as SEHNR and CDR2 as FQNEAQ (reference sequence). V was cut by 6 bases and J by 4 bases, with 15 bases left in between. The CDR3 region has the DNA TGTGCCAGCAGGATCGGGACCTCCGTCTATGGCTACACCTTC. Protein product: CASRIGTSVYGYTF.

V and J are TRBV4-3 and TRBJ1-3; D is unclear. Trimming stripped 0 bases from V and 11 bases from J, with 20 bases between. CDR1 and CDR2 from the germline V gene are LGHNA and YSLEER. The CDR3 consists of 16 residues. The CDR3 loop is CASSQEKDPGAMAIYF. CDR3 nucleotides: TGCGCCAGCAGCCAAGAGAAGGACCCCGGAGCTATGGCCATATATTTT.

To note about this clonotype: This could be a read error, since a much larger clone is one nucleotide away. The chain employs TRBV27 and TRBJ2-7, with TRBD1 identical over 9 bases. The CDR3 spans 15 residues. CDR1 and CDR2 from the germline V gene are MNHEY and SMNVEV (reference sequence). After removal of 4 bases from V and 4 bases from J, the junction contained 8 bases not matched to a gene. In nucleotides, the CDR3 is TGTGCCAGCAGTTCCGAAGGACAGGGGTTATACGAGCAGTACTTC. This translates into CASSSEGQGLYEQYF.

V is TRBV15 and J is TRBJ2-1, with TRBD2 matching over 7 bases. The CDR3 totals 15 residues. Per germline, CDR1 LNHNV and CDR2 YYDKDF (reference sequence). Trimming cost V 0 bases and J 8 bases; bases outside gene matches: 7. The CDR3 DNA is TGTGCCACCAGCAGAGATCACCTTCGGGGGGATGAGCAGTTCTTC. Amino acid sequence: CATSRDHLRGDEQFF.

This clonotype came up a few times. The chain employs TRBV6-5 and TRBJ2-5, with 8 bases matching TRBD2. V shed 5 bases and J 2 bases; nucleotides not matched to a gene: 13. Germline V gene lookup returns CDR1 MNHEY and CDR2 SVGAGI. The CDR3 has 17 residues. Here the CDR3 DNA reads TGTGCCAGCAGTAACCCCTCACGCGGGGGGCCTCAAGAGACCCAGTACTTC. Amino acid sequence: CASSNPSRGGPQETQYF.

This clonotype was seen repeatedly, ten times or more. This chain links TRBV6-5 with TRBJ2-5; perhaps TRBD2 as D (5 bases). CDR3 length equals 16 residues. CDR1 and CDR2 (germline): MNHEY, SVGAGI. The V and J ends lost 7 bases and 2 bases respectively, with 20 bases between them. Here the CDR3 DNA reads TGTGCCAGCACTTCCCATCCGGGATTACGTCAAGAGACCCAGTACTTC. Protein: CASTSHPGLRQETQYF.

V gene TRBV7-9 combines with J gene TRBJ2-7; TRBD2 matches at 9 bases. This CDR3 contains 15 residues. The J segment lost 6 bases and the V segment lost 1 base, leaving 7 bases of the junction unmatched. Germline-derived CDR1 and CDR2 are SEHNR and FQNEAQ (reference sequence). CDR3: CASSLGLAGIGEQYF. CDR3 coding DNA: TGTGCCAGCAGCTTAGGGCTAGCGGGAATCGGCGAGCAGTACTTC. Looking up the rest from reference TRBV7-9 and TRBJ2-7 gives the full variable domain: DTGVSQNPRHKITKRGQNVTFRCDPISEHNRLYWYRQTLGQGPEFLTYFQNEAQLEKSRLLSDRFSAERPKGSFSTLEIQRTEQGDSAMYLCASSLGLAGIGEQYFGPGTRLTVT.

This clonotype occurred many times. The chain links TRBV12-3 or TRBV12-4 to TRBJ1-5; no reliable D call. V was clipped by 4 bases and J by 3 bases, with 10 bases between them. The CDR3 sequence is 14 residues long. The CDR3 reads CASSSRGSNQPQHF. In DNA form, the CDR3 reads TGTGCCAGCAGTTCACGGGGTTCCAATCAGCCCCAGCATTTT.

This clonotype was picked up a small number of times. This chain links TRBV2 with TRBJ2-3, with D possibly being TRBD1 (6 bases). CDR3 length: 14 amino acids. The V end lost 5 bases, the J end lost 0 bases, and 9 bases lay between the germline ends. The germline CDR1 and CDR2 sequences are SNHLY and FYNNEI. CDR3 region: CASSPDSSTDTQYF. In nucleotides, the CDR3 is TGTGCCAGCAGTCCGGACAGTAGCACAGATACGCAGTATTTT.

This clonotype was counted only a few times. The V call is TRBV5-5, the J call TRBJ1-6; D perhaps matches TRBD1 (6 bases). This CDR3 is 16 amino acids long. V shed 4 bases and J shed 6 bases, with 17 bases lying between them. The germline CDR1 and CDR2 sequences are SGHKS and YYEKEE (reference sequence). As DNA, the CDR3 is TGTGCCAGCAGCCAAAGGTGGACAGTAGCTAATTCACCCCTCCACTTT. Amino acid sequence: CASSQRWTVANSPLHF.

This clonotype showed up many times. The junction does not match germline at one end; this may be a read error. The J gene is TRBJ1-1, the V gene TRBV7-3, with no clear D. This CDR3 is built from 16 residues. CDR1 is SGHTA and CDR2 is FQGTGA in the germline V gene. CDR3 DNA: TGTGCCAGCAGCTTAACGCCCGACGGGATGAACGCTGAAGCTTTCTTT. It specifies CASSLTPDGMNAEAFF.

This clonotype was seen only a few times. J is TRBJ2-5 and V is TRBV7-3; TRBD1 or TRBD2 may be the D gene (5 bases each). The CDR3 has 15 amino acids. V gave up 2 bases and J gave up 4 bases, with 14 bases separating them. In germline, CDR1 is SGHTA, CDR2 FQGTGA. The CDR3 protein is CASSLGTANGETQYF. The CDR3 nucleotides are TGTGCCAGCAGCTTAGGGACGGCTAATGGAGAGACCCAGTACTTC. The whole variable domain, filled in from reference TRBV7-3 and TRBJ2-5, reads GAGVSQTPSNKVTEKGKYVELRCDPISGHTALYWYRQSLGQGPEFLIYFQGTGAADDSGLPNDRFFAVRPEGSVSTLKIQRTERGDSAVYLCASSLGTANGETQYFGPGTRLLVL.

The rearrangement uses TRBV12-3 or TRBV12-4 and TRBJ1-1, with unresolved D. Trimming pared 3 bases from V and 11 bases from J, leaving 10 bases between. The CDR3 contains 11 residues. The CDR3 bases are TGTGCCAGCAGTTTCGGGGTATACGCTTTCTTT. Its translation: CASSFGVYAFF.

This clonotype was observed a handful of times. V gene TRBV12-3 or TRBV12-4 combines with J gene TRBJ2-1; a possible D gene is TRBD2 (7 bases). The V end was cut by 5 bases, the J end by 8 bases, with 16 bases between. The CDR3 contains 14 residues. The chain's CDR3 is CASSTTGGPDEQFF. The CDR3 DNA reads as TGTGCCAGCAGTACGACCGGGGGGCCGGATGAGCAGTTCTTC.

This clonotype was observed a handful of times. The gene calls are TRBV29-1 and TRBJ2-7, with 9 bases that match TRBD1. From germline, CDR1 is SQVTM and CDR2 ANQGSEA. Trimming at V came to 5 bases and at J to 7 bases, leaving 12 bases not matched to a gene. This CDR3 contains 14 residues. The CDR3 protein is CSVPTGTGLLEQYF. CDR3 coding DNA: TGCAGCGTTCCTACCGGGACAGGGCTATTAGAGCAGTACTTC.

In this sample, this clonotype turned up many times. The chain combines TRBV6-6 with TRBJ1-2; no clear D gene. From germline, CDR1 is MNHNY and CDR2 SVGAGI (reference sequence). V was cut by 0 bases and J by 8 bases, with 7 bases left in between. This CDR3 is 12 amino acids long. CDR3 in DNA: TGTGCCAGCAGTTACTCGGGGAGGGGCTACACCTTC. Its translation: CASSYSGRGYTF.

This clonotype has just a few counts. V gene TRBV12-3 or TRBV12-4 combines with J gene TRBJ2-6; D is unclear. V shed 5 bases and J shed 4 bases, with 9 bases lying between them. This CDR3 is built from 14 residues. CDR3: CASSLAMGANVLTF. CDR3 nucleotides: TGTGCCAGCAGTCTCGCGATGGGGGCCAACGTCCTGACTTTC.